The present T cell receptor beta chain was sequenced within a study of CD8+ T cells in alopecia areata. Treatment of the sample: oral pan-JAK inhibitor, 5-10 mg twice daily. cDNA prepared by RNA extraction and subsequent reverse transcription served as the template for sequencing. The table came from immunoSEQ multiplex PCR; TCRdb's copy has only in-frame clones and leaves some out. The data contain 200,000 or so clones, about 40% of them singletons. The CDR3 runs to 14 residues. V gave up 3 bases and J gave up 5 bases, with 11 bases separating them. Germline V lookup: CDR1 MDHEN, CDR2 SYDVKM. This sequence was found in a human donor with alopecia areata. The sample consisted of CD4+ T cells sorted from blood, taken at approximately week 36, from a patient treated with tofacitinib. The chain has TRBV28 and TRBJ2-1; the D is unclear. CDR3 region: CASSFGVGHNEQFF. DNA of the CDR3: TGTGCCAGCAGTTTCGGTGTCGGACACAATGAGCAGTTCTTC.